The rows below give T cell receptor beta chains drawn from one sample of a study of T cell responses to AZD1222 COVID-19 vaccine. Assay: immunoSEQ multiplex PCR; the TCRdb copy retains only in-frame clones and omits some. The sample shows 70,000 to 95,000 clones, roughly 86% of them seen only once. The starting material was peripheral blood, obtained 28 days after the second AZD1222 dose. All receptors come from an adult who received the AZD1222 COVID-19 vaccine. CDR3s include the opening cysteine and the closing phenylalanine or tryptophan.

v_gene	CDR3aa
TRBV6-5	CASRFAGGRATEAFF
TRBV6-5	CASSDGGTEAFF
TRBV14	CASSQFVGGELFF
TRBV2	CASSPTGGSGGQPQHF
TRBV6-5	CATYRGPNYGYTF
TRBV18	CASSPRGLHTEAFF
TRBV4-2	CASSQALRNTNEKLFF
TRBV5-5	CASSFVLQGGRAEAFF
TRBV18	CASSPAFRGTEAFF
TRBV6-5	CASSGLAGVVKTQYF
TRBV29-1	CSARTGGSNEKLFF
TRBV5-4	CASSYDRGLNTEAFF
TRBV29-1	CSVEAGLAGLYNEQFF
TRBV7-6	CASSLEGLNEKLFF
TRBV10-2	CASRATSGPYNEQFF
TRBV7-2	CASSPGPSQPQHF
TRBV6-2/TRBV6-3	CASSYSGLTIYTDTQYF
TRBV28	CARGQGGQPQHF
TRBV10-3	CAISDRSGLSYNEQFF
TRBV11-2	CASSWGLPREKLFF
TRBV5-5	CASSFVPGQGTYEQYF
TRBV28	CASSPRTSRAYNEQFF
TRBV28	CASSFVFREKLFF
TRBV6-5	CASSPSSGSSYEQYF
TRBV11-2	CASSLGRGRTQYF
TRBV4-3	CASSQDSGAGGPETQYF
TRBV4-1	CASSQHRLAGADTQYF
TRBV27	CASSFGPNYGYTF
TRBV28	CASSFSTGEHYGYTF
TRBV6-6	CASSEDREEKLFF
TRBV5-5	CASSPLTGGLNEQYF
TRBV14	CASSQSIDRANYGYTF
TRBV4-2	CASSKTRDTDQPQHF
TRBV27	CASSSGNSYNEQFF
TRBV15	CATSREAGGSYTEAFF
TRBV6-4	CASSSDTAPTDTQYF
TRBV27	CASTSLGAGDEKLFF
TRBV7-2	CASTDRGNQPQHF
TRBV14	CATKGQANTEAFF
TRBV10-2	CASSDGGGGNTIYF
TRBV6-2/TRBV6-3	CASSPPGQSYEQYF